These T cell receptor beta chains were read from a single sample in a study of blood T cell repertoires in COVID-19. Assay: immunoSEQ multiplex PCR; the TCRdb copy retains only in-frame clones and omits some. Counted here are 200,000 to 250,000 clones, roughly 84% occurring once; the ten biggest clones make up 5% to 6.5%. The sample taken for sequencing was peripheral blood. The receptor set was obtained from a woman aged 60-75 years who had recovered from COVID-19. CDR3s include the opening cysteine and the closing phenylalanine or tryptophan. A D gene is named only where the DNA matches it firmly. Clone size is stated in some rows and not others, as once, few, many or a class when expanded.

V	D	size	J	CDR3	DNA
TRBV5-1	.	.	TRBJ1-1	CASSLISRRGGNTEAFF	TGCGCCAGCAGCTTGATTTCTCGCAGGGGCGGGAACACTGAAGCTTTCTTT
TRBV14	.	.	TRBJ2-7	CASSPRDTYEQYF	TGTGCCAGCAGCCCCCGAGACACCTACGAGCAGTACTTC
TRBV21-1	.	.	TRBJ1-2	CASSKALGGSHGYTF	TGTGCCAGCAGCAAAGCGCTAGGGGGAAGCCATGGCTACACCTTC
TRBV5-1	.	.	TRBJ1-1	CASSSQGGRGTEAFF	TGCGCCAGCAGCTCCCAAGGCGGTCGAGGGACTGAAGCTTTCTTT
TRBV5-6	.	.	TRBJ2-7	CASSTPTGEQYF	TGTGCCAGCAGCACTCCTACGGGAGAGCAGTACTTC
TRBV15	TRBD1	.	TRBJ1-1	CATSRDPPGQGRKNTEAFF	TGTGCCACCAGCAGAGATCCTCCGGGACAGGGGAGAAAAAACACTGAAGCTTTCTTT
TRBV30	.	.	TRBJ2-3	CAWNRVSTDTQYF	TGTGCCTGGAACCGGGTCAGCACAGATACGCAGTATTTT
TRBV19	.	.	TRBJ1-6	CASSGQGGSYNSPLHF	TGTGCCAGTAGCGGGCAGGGTGGGTCCTATAATTCACCCCTCCACTTT
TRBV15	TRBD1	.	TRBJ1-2	CATSERGREPYYGYTF	TGTGCCACCAGCGAGAGGGGGCGGGAACCCTACTATGGCTACACCTTC
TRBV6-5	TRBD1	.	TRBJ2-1	CASRGTGGFAEQFF	TGTGCCAGCCGCGGGACAGGAGGTTTTGCTGAGCAGTTCTTC
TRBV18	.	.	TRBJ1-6	CASSLDSNNSPLHF	TGTGCCAGCTCTCTAGACAGCAATAATTCACCCCTCCACTTT
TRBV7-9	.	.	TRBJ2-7	CASSSGSQATYEQYF	TGTGCCAGCAGCAGTGGGTCACAGGCTACCTACGAGCAGTACTTC
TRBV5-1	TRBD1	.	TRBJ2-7	CASSLAQGVSYEQYF	TGCGCCAGCAGCTTGGCTCAGGGGGTCTCCTACGAGCAGTACTTC
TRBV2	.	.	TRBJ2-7	CASSGDEQYF	TGTGCCAGCAGTGGAGACGAGCAGTACTTC
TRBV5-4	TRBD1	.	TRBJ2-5	CASSADRAETQYF	TGTGCCAGCAGCGCGGACAGGGCCGAGACCCAGTACTTC
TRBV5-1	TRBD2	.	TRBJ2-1	CASSLGLAVSYNEQFF	TGCGCCAGCAGCTTGGGACTAGCAGTATCCTACAATGAGCAGTTCTTC
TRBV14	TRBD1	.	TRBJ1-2	CASSPNPRTGNYGYTF	TGTGCCAGCAGCCCGAACCCCCGGACAGGTAACTATGGCTACACCTTC
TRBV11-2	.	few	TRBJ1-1	CASSLWSPQGSTEAFF	TGTGCCAGCAGCTTATGGTCCCCACAGGGAAGCACTGAAGCTTTCTTT
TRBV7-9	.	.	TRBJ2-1	CASSLVGAGNEQFF	TGTGCCAGCAGCTTAGTCGGGGCGGGGAATGAGCAGTTCTTC
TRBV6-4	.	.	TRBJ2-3	CASSDIWQKNTDTQYF	TGTGCCAGCAGTGACATCTGGCAGAAAAACACAGATACGCAGTATTTT
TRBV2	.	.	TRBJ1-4	CASSEGGLNEKLFF	TGTGCCAGCAGTGAAGGGGGGCTTAATGAAAAACTGTTTTTT
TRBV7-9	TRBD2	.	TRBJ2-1	CASSSRPGTRGVNEQFF	TGTGCCAGCAGCTCTAGGCCCGGGACTCGGGGGGTCAATGAGCAGTTCTTC
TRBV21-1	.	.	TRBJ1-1	CASTDRGLSNTEAFF	TGTGCCAGCACAGACAGGGGCCTATCGAACACTGAAGCTTTCTTT
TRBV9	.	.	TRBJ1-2	CASSTRQGMDYGYTF	TGTGCCAGCAGCACCCGGCAGGGGATGGACTATGGCTACACCTTC
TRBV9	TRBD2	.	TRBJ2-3	CASSVDVMTSGGPLDTQYF	TGTGCCAGCAGCGTAGACGTAATGACTAGCGGGGGGCCGCTGGATACGCAGTATTTT
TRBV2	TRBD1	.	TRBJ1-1	CASSETQGVPAFF	TGTGCCAGCAGTGAAACTCAGGGGGTGCCGGCTTTCTTT
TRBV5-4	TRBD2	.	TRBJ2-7	CASSLGGLRGSYEQYF	TGTGCCAGCAGCTTGGGGGGACTAAGGGGCTCCTACGAGCAGTACTTC
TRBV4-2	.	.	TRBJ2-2	CASSPRGTGELFF	TGTGCCAGCAGCCCCCGGGGGACCGGGGAGCTGTTTTTT
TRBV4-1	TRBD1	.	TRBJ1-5	CASRQTHRGRGNQPQHF	TGCGCCAGCAGACAAACCCACAGGGGGCGCGGCAATCAGCCCCAGCATTTT
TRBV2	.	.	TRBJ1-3	CASNTDNTSGNTIYF	TGTGCCAGCAACACGGACAACACCTCTGGAAACACCATATATTTT
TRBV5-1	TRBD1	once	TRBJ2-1	CASTPDRGNLNNEQFF	TGCGCCAGCACCCCGGACAGGGGCAATTTGAACAATGAGCAGTTCTTC
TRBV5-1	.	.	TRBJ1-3	CASSLDTPGRNTIYF	TGCGCCAGCAGCTTGGATACCCCAGGCAGAAACACCATATATTTT
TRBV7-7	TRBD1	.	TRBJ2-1	CASSLYIGQGYNEQFF	TGTGCTAGCAGCTTATATATCGGACAGGGCTACAATGAGCAGTTCTTC
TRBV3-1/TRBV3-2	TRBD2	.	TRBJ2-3	CASSQDRPSGSGTDTQYF	TGTGCCAGCAGCCAAGATCGGCCTAGCGGGTCGGGCACAGATACGCAGTATTTT
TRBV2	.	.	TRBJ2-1	CASSSYSYNEQFF	TGTGCCAGCTCTAGCTACTCCTACAATGAGCAGTTCTTC
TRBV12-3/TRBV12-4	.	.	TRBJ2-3	CASSGGADTQYF	TGTGCCAGCAGTGGGGGGGCGGATACGCAGTATTTT
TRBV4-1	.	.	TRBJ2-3	CASSQGARAGPDTQYF	TGCGCCAGCAGCCAAGGAGCTAGGGCGGGGCCAGATACGCAGTATTTT
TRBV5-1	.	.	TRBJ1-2	CASSPGVSYGYTF	TGCGCCAGCAGCCCAGGGGTTTCATATGGCTACACCTTC
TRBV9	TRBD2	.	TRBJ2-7	CASSPPGLAGGRYEQYF	TGTGCCAGCAGCCCCCCGGGACTAGCGGGGGGTCGGTACGAGCAGTACTTC
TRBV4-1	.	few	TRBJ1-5	CASSQGSFGNQPQHF	TGCGCCAGCAGCCAAGGCTCCTTCGGGAATCAGCCCCAGCATTTT
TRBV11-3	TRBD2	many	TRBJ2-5	CASSLGLAGIETQYF	TGTGCCAGCAGCTTAGGACTAGCGGGGATAGAGACCCAGTACTTC
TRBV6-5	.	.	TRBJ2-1	CATRTRIYNEQFF	TGTGCCACGCGGACTCGAATCTACAATGAGCAGTTCTTC
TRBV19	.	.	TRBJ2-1	CASSIWPRTAYNEQFF	TGTGCCAGTAGTATTTGGCCCCGGACAGCTTACAATGAGCAGTTCTTC
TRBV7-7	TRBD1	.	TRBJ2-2	CASSLGPAGQGVSWELFF	TGTGCTAGCAGCTTAGGTCCAGCGGGACAGGGTGTTTCCTGGGAGCTGTTTTTT
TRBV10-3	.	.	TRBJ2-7	CAISEEDREQYF	TGTGCCATCAGTGAGGAAGACAGGGAGCAGTACTTC
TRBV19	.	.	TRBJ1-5	CASTSFRNQPQHF	TGTGCCAGTACGTCGTTCCGCAATCAGCCCCAGCATTTT
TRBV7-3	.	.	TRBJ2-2	CASSLIATAGSGELFF	TGTGCCAGCAGCTTAATTGCGACCGCCGGGTCCGGGGAGCTGTTTTTT
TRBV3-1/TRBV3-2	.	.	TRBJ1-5	CASSPDSFQPQHF	TGTGCCAGCAGCCCCGACTCATTTCAGCCCCAGCATTTT
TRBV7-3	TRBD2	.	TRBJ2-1	CASSLTVSGGALNNEQFF	TGTGCCAGCAGCTTAACGGTTAGCGGGGGGGCCCTTAACAATGAGCAGTTCTTC
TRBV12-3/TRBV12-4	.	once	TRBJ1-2	CASSLLMSYHTF	TGTGCCAGCAGCCTCCTTATGTCTTATCACACCTTC
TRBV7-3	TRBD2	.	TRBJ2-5	CASSPPGLAGLQYF	TGTGCCAGCAGCCCCCCGGGGCTAGCGGGGCTCCAGTACTTC
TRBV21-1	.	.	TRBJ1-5	CASSSPGQGCNQPQHF	TGTGCCAGCAGCAGTCCGGGACAGGGGTGCAATCAGCCCCAGCATTTT
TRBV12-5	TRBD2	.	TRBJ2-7	CASGRSGGAFHEQYF	TGTGCTAGTGGCCGAAGCGGGGGGGCCTTCCACGAGCAGTACTTC
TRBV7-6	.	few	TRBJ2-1	CASSLWRRDNEQFF	TGTGCCAGCAGCTTATGGAGGAGAGACAATGAGCAGTTCTTC
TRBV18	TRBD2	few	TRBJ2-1	CASSPREGGKAYNEQFF	TGTGCCAGCTCACCCCGGGAGGGAGGGAAGGCCTACAATGAGCAGTTCTTC